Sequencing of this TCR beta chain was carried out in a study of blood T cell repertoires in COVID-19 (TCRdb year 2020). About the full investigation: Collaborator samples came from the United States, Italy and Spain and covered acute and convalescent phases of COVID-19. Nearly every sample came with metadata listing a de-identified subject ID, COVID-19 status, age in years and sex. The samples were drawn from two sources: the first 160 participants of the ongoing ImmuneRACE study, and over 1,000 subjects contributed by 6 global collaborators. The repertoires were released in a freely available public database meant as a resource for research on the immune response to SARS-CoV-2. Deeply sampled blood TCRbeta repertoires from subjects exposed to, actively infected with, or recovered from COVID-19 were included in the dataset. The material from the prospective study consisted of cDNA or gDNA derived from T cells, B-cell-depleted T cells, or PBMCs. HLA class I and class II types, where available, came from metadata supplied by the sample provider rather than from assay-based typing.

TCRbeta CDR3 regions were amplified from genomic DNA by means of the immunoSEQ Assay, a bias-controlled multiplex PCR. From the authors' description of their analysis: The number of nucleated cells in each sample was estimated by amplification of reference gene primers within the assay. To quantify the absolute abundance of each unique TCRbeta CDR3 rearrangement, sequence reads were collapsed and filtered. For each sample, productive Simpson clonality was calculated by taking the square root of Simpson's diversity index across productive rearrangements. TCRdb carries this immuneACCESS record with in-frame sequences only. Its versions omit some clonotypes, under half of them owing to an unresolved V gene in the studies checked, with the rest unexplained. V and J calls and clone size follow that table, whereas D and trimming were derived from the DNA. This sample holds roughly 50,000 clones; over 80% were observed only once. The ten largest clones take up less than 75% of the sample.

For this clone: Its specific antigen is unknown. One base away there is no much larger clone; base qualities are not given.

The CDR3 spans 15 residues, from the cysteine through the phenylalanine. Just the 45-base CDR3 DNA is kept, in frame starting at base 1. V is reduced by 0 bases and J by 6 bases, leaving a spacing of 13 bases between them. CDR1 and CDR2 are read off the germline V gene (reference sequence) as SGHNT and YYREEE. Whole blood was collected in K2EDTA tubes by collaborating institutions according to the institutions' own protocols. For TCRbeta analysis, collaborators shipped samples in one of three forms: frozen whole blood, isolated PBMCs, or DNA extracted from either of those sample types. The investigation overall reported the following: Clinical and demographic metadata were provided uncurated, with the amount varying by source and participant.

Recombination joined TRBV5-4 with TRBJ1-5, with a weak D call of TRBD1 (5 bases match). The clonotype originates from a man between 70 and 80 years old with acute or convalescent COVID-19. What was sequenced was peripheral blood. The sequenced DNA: TGTGCCAGCAGCTTGGACCCGAGCGGGACTCAGCCCCAGCATTTT. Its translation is CASSLDPSGTQPQHF.